This TCR beta chain appears in the sequencing data of a study of technical replicates of blood from a handful of donors. The assay was immunoSEQ multiplex PCR, and TCRdb's table has in-frame clones only and misses some. In the table there are about 9,400 clones, roughly nine tenths of which are singletons. Germline V gene lookup returns CDR1 SNHLY and CDR2 FYNNEI. The V end lost 2 bases, the J end lost 4 bases, and 11 bases lay between the germline ends. CDR3 size: 15 residues. The sequencing sample was made of PBMCs. The receptor comes from a human donor in good health. The chain recombines TRBV2 with TRBJ1-4, with TRBD1 as a possible D gene (5 bases). The CDR3 DNA follows: TGTGCCAGCAGTGAACGGGGGACTCGTAATGAAAAACTGTTTTTT. Translating gives CASSERGTRNEKLFF.